Each of the 17 T cell receptor beta chains below was sequenced from the same sample in a study of T cell responses to AZD1222 COVID-19 vaccine listed by TCRdb under 2021. The library was generated by the immunoSEQ multiplex PCR assay. TCRdb limited this immuneACCESS table to in-frame rearrangements with V and J called. A share of clones is missing; checked studies link under half to unresolved V genes, and the rest is unexplained. This sample lists about 150,000 clones; 90% were detected once. Under 20% of the sample is in the top ten clones. This specimen's time point label, per the study, means: baseline before first vaccination. Sample: peripheral blood, taken on day 0 of AZD1222 vaccination. These receptors were collected from an adult in good health.

V gene TRBV27 combines with J gene TRBJ2-3, with 10 bases lining up with TRBD2. The CDR3 contains 16 residues. The junction had 7 bases not matched to a gene; V was cut back by 5 bases and J by 2 bases. Germline V CDR1 and CDR2: MNHEY, SMNVEV (reference sequence). The CDR3, as DNA: TGTGCCAGCAGTCCGTCTAGCGGGAGTTACACAGATACGCAGTATTTT. Amino acid sequence: CASSPSSGSYTDTQYF.

The chain joins TRBV5-1 to TRBJ2-7, with D possibly being TRBD1 or TRBD2 (5 bases each). The germline CDR1 and CDR2 sequences are SGHRS and YFSETQ. Trimming left V 5 bases short and J 0 bases short, with 15 bases between. The CDR3 is 15 residues long. The CDR3 bases are TGCGCCAGCAGTCGGTCGGGGCAGACCTCCTACGAGCAGTACTTC. This encodes CASSRSGQTSYEQYF.

This chain uses TRBV7-2 with TRBJ1-2, with D possibly being TRBD1 (5 bases). V was clipped by 1 base and J by 3 bases, with 9 bases between them. In germline, CDR1 is SGHTA, CDR2 FQGNSA. The CDR3 totals 14 residues. CDR3 coding DNA: TGTGCCAGCAGCTTAGGTCCGGGGGACTATGGCTACACCTTC. Its protein is CASSLGPGDYGYTF. Combining the CDR3 with reference TRBV7-2 and TRBJ1-2 gives the whole variable domain GAGVSQSPSNKVTEKGKDVELRCDPISGHTALYWYRQSLGQGLEFLIYFQGNSAPDKSGLPSDRFSAERTGGSVSTLTIQRTQQEDSAVYLCASSLGPGDYGYTFGSGTRLTVV.

V gene TRBV25-1 combines with J gene TRBJ1-4; D not certain. Germline CDR1 MGHDK, CDR2 SYGVNS. V lost 7 bases and J lost 6, with 15 bases in between. This CDR3 is built from 14 residues. The CDR3 reads CASISFGEDEKLFF. The CDR3 DNA sequence: TGTGCCAGCATTTCCTTTGGGGAGGATGAAAAACTGTTTTTT.

The chain links TRBV11-2 to TRBJ1-6; D is possibly TRBD1 (5 bases). Trimming removed 3 bases at V and 8 bases at J, with 14 bases between. Germline lookup yields CDR1 SGHAT and CDR2 FQNNGV. This CDR3 is 15 amino acids long. CDR3 sequence: CASSFEGPLDSPLHF. CDR3 bases: TGTGCCAGCAGCTTTGAGGGGCCCCTGGATTCACCCCTCCACTTT.

V gene TRBV7-2 combines with J gene TRBJ2-7, with D possibly being TRBD1 (5 bases). There are 14 residues in the CDR3. The V gene's germline CDR1 is SGHTA and CDR2 FQGNSA. V gave up 2 bases and J gave up 13 bases, with 21 bases separating them. CDR3 sequence reads: CASSLRPGPTAHYF. The CDR3 DNA reads as TGTGCCAGCAGCTTACGTCCGGGTCCGACAGCACACTACTTC.

The chain joins TRBV20-1 to TRBJ2-1; no clear D. Trimming left V 2 bases short and J 8 bases short, with 7 bases between. The CDR3 is 11 amino acids. Germline CDR1 reads DFQATT; CDR2 reads SNEGSKA (reference sequence). The CDR3 coding sequence is TGCAGTGCTAGACGGACGTATGAGCAGTTCTTC. It is translated as CSARRTYEQFF.

This rearrangement joins TRBV10-3 to TRBJ1-1; D is ambiguous. The germline V and J ends were trimmed by 4 bases and 7 bases, with 7 bases remaining between them. This CDR3 is 11 amino acids long. Germline CDR1 reads ENHRY; CDR2 reads SYGVKD. The CDR3 here is CAISGTDEAFF. CDR3 coding DNA: TGTGCCATCAGTGGAACCGATGAAGCTTTCTTT.

The V and J genes are TRBV3-1 (or the pseudogene TRBV3-2) and TRBJ1-4; no definite D call. This CDR3 has 14 residues. Trimming shortened V by 7 bases and J by 3 bases, and 12 bases separated the two germline ends. In germline, CDR1 is LGHDT, CDR2 YNNKEL (reference sequence). Written as DNA, the CDR3 is TGTGCCAGCACCAACCCACCGTCTAATGAAAAACTGTTTTTT. Translating it yields CASTNPPSNEKLFF.

Here the CDR3 DNA reads TGTGCCAGCACTCGACCTGGGGCCGTTGGTTCACCCCTCCACTTT. Its translation: CASTRPGAVGSPLHF. This chain uses TRBV2 with TRBJ1-6, with D possibly being TRBD1 (5 bases). The CDR3 sequence is 15 residues long. The V and J ends lost 7 bases and 9 bases respectively, with 19 bases between them. CDR1 is SNHLY and CDR2 is FYNNEI in the germline V gene.

The CDR3 protein is CASSIGSDTEAFF. As DNA, the CDR3 is TGTGCCAGCTCAATCGGGTCAGACACTGAAGCTTTCTTT. The chain combines TRBV18 with TRBJ1-1, with D uncertain. The V gene lost 5 bases and the J gene lost 3 bases, with 10 bases spanning the gap. The CDR3 has 13 amino acids. Germline V gene sequence: CDR1 KGHSH, CDR2 LQKENI.

The chain couples TRBV3-1 (or the pseudogene TRBV3-2) to TRBJ1-3; D is perhaps TRBD1 (5 bases). V was cut by 4 bases and J by 0 bases, with 13 bases left in between. This CDR3 has 16 amino acids. The V gene's germline CDR1 is LGHDT and CDR2 YNNKEL (reference sequence). Written as DNA, the CDR3 is TGTGCCAGCAGCCCCAGGGACTCTTTCTCTGGAAACACCATATATTTT. Protein product: CASSPRDSFSGNTIYF.

The chain combines TRBV12-3 or TRBV12-4 with TRBJ1-2; tentatively, D is TRBD1 (5 bases). V was clipped by 6 bases and J by 8 bases, with 10 bases between them. This CDR3 comprises 11 residues. The CDR3 nucleotides are TGTGCCAGCAGCCTAGACAGAGGCTACACCTTC. This translates into CASSLDRGYTF.

This chain joins TRBV24-1 and TRBJ1-2; possible D gene TRBD1, 6 bases. CDR1 and CDR2 from the germline V gene are KGHDR and SFDVKD. The CDR3 totals 15 residues. The V and J ends lost 3 bases and 8 bases respectively, with 18 bases between them. The CDR3, as DNA: TGTGCCACCAGTGATGTCACAGGGAGTGGCGGCGGCTACACCTTC. Translating gives CATSDVTGSGGGYTF.

This chain joins TRBV28 and TRBJ2-7, with D perhaps assigned TRBD1 or TRBD2 (5 bases each). The CDR3 is 13 amino acids. Trimming stripped 2 bases from V and 4 bases from J, with 9 bases between. CDR1 MDHEN and CDR2 SYDVKM come from the germline V gene. The CDR3 DNA sequence: TGTGCCAGCAGTTTAAGGGACCCGTACGAGCAGTACTTC. Translating it yields CASSLRDPYEQYF.

This rearrangement joins TRBV5-1 to TRBJ1-4; 9 bases agree with TRBD1. Germline loops: CDR1 SGHRS, CDR2 YFSETQ. The CDR3 runs 14 residues. The J segment lost 7 bases and the V segment lost 4 bases, leaving 5 bases of the junction unmatched. The CDR3 region is CASSPGQGGEKLFF. In DNA form, the CDR3 reads TGCGCCAGCAGCCCGGGACAGGGTGGTGAAAAACTGTTTTTT.

V is TRBV6-5 and J is TRBJ1-5, with unresolved D. This CDR3 has 15 residues. Germline V gene lookup returns CDR1 MNHEY and CDR2 SVGAGI. The V gene lost 0 bases and the J gene lost 2 bases, with 8 bases spanning the gap. Here the CDR3 reads CASSYSREGNQPQHF. The CDR3 region has the DNA TGTGCCAGCAGTTACTCGAGGGAGGGCAATCAGCCCCAGCATTTT.